This entry is about one T cell receptor beta chain. Its specificity is unknown. CDR1 and CDR2 (germline): SGHDT, YYEEEE. The CDR3 contains 13 residues. With 3 bases removed from V and 11 bases from J, the gap between germline ends came to 15 bases. CD45RO negativity and positive selection for CCR7 defined naive CD8 cells, a population that excluded terminally differentiated effector memory CD45RA+ cells. Template for every sorted-subset replicate PCR totaled around 200 ng DNA, tens of thousands of T cell genomes. Measured with immunoSEQ multiplex PCR; TCRdb has only the in-frame clones, and not every one. The sample lists 800,000 or so clones, about 97% occurring once. This specimen comes from a study of shared clonotypes between healthy human individuals. Findings and caveats of the study: Only blood underwent sampling, and tissue repertoires likely differ. Estimated richness values were generally larger in naive subsets than in memory subsets.

This sequence was found in a man in his thirties or forties in good health. The material sequenced was naive CD8+ T cells sorted from blood. The V and J genes are TRBV5-6 and TRBJ1-5; possible D gene TRBD1, 5 bases. CDR3 sequence reads: CASSSQGRLAQHF. The CDR3 DNA follows: TGTGCCAGCAGCTCTCAGGGCCGTCTGGCCCAGCATTTT.